Listed below are T cell receptor beta chains from one sample, sequenced in a study of post-analysis software for immune sequencing data. Each CDR3 protein gets one entry after TCRdb re-called the PCR reads with MiXCR. The sample shows 450,000 to 650,000 distinct CDR3 sequences, about 44% of them seen only once. The material sequenced was blood. The receptors originated from a girl between 5 and 17 years old with multiple sclerosis. CDR3s include the opening cysteine and the closing phenylalanine or tryptophan. Each record gives: CDR3 DNA, CDR3 protein, V gene, clone size, D gene, J gene, CDR3 length. The D gene is left open where the match is weak. The size field is filled for only some rows; it gives once, few, many or a size class.

DNA: TGCAGCGGGAAGGACAGGGCACCCGGGGAGCTGTTTTTT
CDR3: CSGKDRAPGELFF
V: TRBV29-1
size: -
D: TRBD1
J: TRBJ2-2
length: 13

DNA: TGCAGCGTCCTAGCGGGGGGTCGATACAATGAGCAGTTCTTC
CDR3: CSVLAGGRYNEQFF
V: TRBV29-1
size: -
D: TRBD2
J: TRBJ2-1
length: 14

DNA: TGTGCCAGCAGACGAGCGGGAGCCAGCGGTGAGCAGTTCTTC
CDR3: CASRRAGASGEQFF
V: TRBV12-3/TRBV12-4
size: few
D: TRBD2
J: TRBJ2-1
length: 14

DNA: TGTGCCAGCAGCTTGGCCGGACAGCCCTACAATGAGCAGTTCTTC
CDR3: CASSLAGQPYNEQFF
V: TRBV7-6
size: few
D: -
J: TRBJ2-1
length: 15

DNA: TGTGCCACCAGCAGAGTTAGGACTAGCTACGAGCAGTACTTC
CDR3: CATSRVRTSYEQYF
V: TRBV15
size: -
D: TRBD2
J: TRBJ2-7
length: 14

DNA: TGTGCCATCGGCAAAGCCGGGACAGAGGAACGACGGCGGTACTTC
CDR3: CAIGKAGTEERRRYF
V: TRBV10-3
size: -
D: TRBD1
J: TRBJ2-7
length: 15

DNA: TGTGCCGGCAGTCCCTGGGGGGGAGGGAATGAGCAGTTCTTC
CDR3: CAGSPWGGGNEQFF
V: TRBV2
size: -
D: TRBD2
J: TRBJ2-1
length: 14

DNA: TGCGCCAGCAGCCAAGATTTCGGGGAGCTGTTTTTT
CDR3: CASSQDFGELFF
V: TRBV4-1
size: -
D: -
J: TRBJ2-2
length: 12

DNA: TGTGCCAGCAGCGGACTAGCGGGAGATGATACGCAGTATTTT
CDR3: CASSGLAGDDTQYF
V: TRBV9
size: -
D: TRBD2
J: TRBJ2-3
length: 14

DNA: TGTGCCATCACCGAGGGCTACGAGCAGTACTTC
CDR3: CAITEGYEQYF
V: TRBV10-3
size: few
D: -
J: TRBJ2-7
length: 11

DNA: TGTGCCAGCAGTCACCCACAGGAGTCTGGGGCCAACGTCCAGACTTTC
CDR3: CASSHPQESGANVQTF
V: TRBV6-2/TRBV6-3
size: -
D: -
J: TRBJ2-6
length: 16

DNA: TGTGACAGCATATTAACGGAACGAGCTAACTATGGCTACACCTTC
CDR3: CDSILTERANYGYTF
V: TRBV6-6
size: -
D: -
J: TRBJ1-2
length: 15

DNA: TGTGCCAGCAGCCAAGATTTAATAAGGGGTAGCGGATACACAGATACGCAGTATTTT
CDR3: CASSQDLIRGSGYTDTQYF
V: TRBV4-2
size: -
D: -
J: TRBJ2-3
length: 19

DNA: TGCGCCAGCAGCTTGGACCCGGGGTCCGACTATGGCTACACCTTC
CDR3: CASSLDPGSDYGYTF
V: TRBV5-1
size: -
D: -
J: TRBJ1-2
length: 15

DNA: TGTGCCAGCAGTTCCCAGGCTAGCAATCAGCCCCAGCATTTT
CDR3: CASSSQASNQPQHF
V: TRBV12-3/TRBV12-4
size: few
D: -
J: TRBJ1-5
length: 14

DNA: TGTGCCAGCAGTGACGAGTTGGGACAGGGAATATACGAGCAGTACTTC
CDR3: CASSDELGQGIYEQYF
V: TRBV9
size: -
D: TRBD1
J: TRBJ2-7
length: 16

DNA: TGTGCCAGCAGTTACTCGTTCCGGGACAGGGGATGGGATACGCAGTATTTT
CDR3: CASSYSFRDRGWDTQYF
V: TRBV6-5
size: -
D: TRBD1
J: TRBJ2-3
length: 17

DNA: TGCGCCAGCAGCGCCGGACAGGTCCGGGACGAGCAGTACTTC
CDR3: CASSAGQVRDEQYF
V: TRBV5-1
size: -
D: TRBD1
J: TRBJ2-7
length: 14

DNA: TGCAGTGCTAGAGGGCGTGAAAAACTGTTTTTT
CDR3: CSARGREKLFF
V: TRBV20-1
size: -
D: -
J: TRBJ1-4
length: 11

DNA: TGTGCCAGCAGTTTGACGACTCCCCACGAGCAGTACTTC
CDR3: CASSLTTPHEQYF
V: TRBV12-3/TRBV12-4
size: -
D: -
J: TRBJ2-7
length: 13

DNA: TGTGCCAGCAGAGCCCGTGGGGGGGCAGGAGAGACCCAGTACTTC
CDR3: CASRARGGAGETQYF
V: TRBV7-2
size: -
D: -
J: TRBJ2-5
length: 15

DNA: TGCAGCGTTGTCCTAGCGGGGAGGAGGGAGACCCAGTACTTC
CDR3: CSVVLAGRRETQYF
V: TRBV29-1
size: -
D: TRBD2
J: TRBJ2-5
length: 14

DNA: TGTGCCACCAGCCCAAACCAGGGAGGTGAGGGGAATGAGCAGTTCTTC
CDR3: CATSPNQGGEGNEQFF
V: TRBV15
size: few
D: -
J: TRBJ2-1
length: 16

DNA: TGTGCCAGTCAACGTTCGGCGGGGACAGGGGGCTTCGAGCAGTACTTC
CDR3: CASQRSAGTGGFEQYF
V: TRBV12-3/TRBV12-4
size: few
D: TRBD1
J: TRBJ2-7
length: 16

DNA: TGCAGCGTTGTTGGAGGAACAGGGGGCCACGAGCAGTACTTC
CDR3: CSVVGGTGGHEQYF
V: TRBV29-1
size: -
D: TRBD1
J: TRBJ2-7
length: 14

DNA: TGTGCCAGCAGTTACATGGGCAGACGGCACTATGGCTACACCTTC
CDR3: CASSYMGRRHYGYTF
V: TRBV6-5
size: -
D: -
J: TRBJ1-2
length: 15

DNA: TGCGCCAGCAGCTTCCGGACGAGCACAGATACGCAGTATTTT
CDR3: CASSFRTSTDTQYF
V: TRBV5-1
size: many
D: -
J: TRBJ2-3
length: 14

DNA: TGCAGCGTTGAAGAGCGGGGGAATGAGCAGTTCTTC
CDR3: CSVEERGNEQFF
V: TRBV29-1
size: few
D: TRBD2
J: TRBJ2-1
length: 12

DNA: TGTGCCAGCAGTTGGGATACGCAGTATTTT
CDR3: CASSWDTQYF
V: TRBV12-3/TRBV12-4
size: many
D: -
J: TRBJ2-3
length: 10

DNA: TGTGCCAGCAGCGTAAACAGGGGAGGAGGGGAAAACATTCAGTACTTC
CDR3: CASSVNRGGGENIQYF
V: TRBV28
size: -
D: -
J: TRBJ2-4
length: 16

DNA: TGTGCCCCTGAGGGACGGTTCAATCAGCCCCAGCATTTT
CDR3: CAPEGRFNQPQHF
V: TRBV24-1
size: -
D: -
J: TRBJ1-5
length: 13

DNA: TGTGCCAGCAGATTGACAACTAGCACAGATGCGCAGTATTTT
CDR3: CASRLTTSTDAQYF
V: TRBV12-3/TRBV12-4
size: -
D: -
J: TRBJ2-3
length: 14

DNA: TGTGCCAGCAGCTTGACAGGGGGGGAAAAACTGTTTTTT
CDR3: CASSLTGGEKLFF
V: TRBV7-9
size: -
D: TRBD1
J: TRBJ1-4
length: 13

DNA: TGTGCCAGCAGCTTCCGACTAGAACGTAAGCAGTACTTC
CDR3: CASSFRLERKQYF
V: TRBV11-1
size: few
D: -
J: TRBJ2-4
length: 13

DNA: TGTGCCAGCAGTTTCAATGACCCTAATGAAAAACTGTTTTTT
CDR3: CASSFNDPNEKLFF
V: TRBV12-3/TRBV12-4
size: few
D: -
J: TRBJ1-4
length: 14

DNA: TGTGCCAGCAGCCAAGAAAAACATGACTACACCTTC
CDR3: CASSQEKHDYTF
V: TRBV3-1
size: once
D: -
J: TRBJ1-2
length: 12

DNA: TGTGCCAGCAGTGCATACAGGGAATCGGGAGGCTACACCTTC
CDR3: CASSAYRESGGYTF
V: TRBV27
size: few
D: -
J: TRBJ1-2
length: 14

DNA: TGTGCCAGCACCCGGGACAGGGACAATGAGCAGTTCTTC
CDR3: CASTRDRDNEQFF
V: TRBV6-1
size: -
D: TRBD1
J: TRBJ2-1
length: 13

DNA: TGTGCCAGCAGTCCCCTCGGAGGACGGGAGCAGTACTTC
CDR3: CASSPLGGREQYF
V: TRBV12-3/TRBV12-4
size: -
D: -
J: TRBJ2-5
length: 13

DNA: TGTGCCAGCAGTGATACGGGGAGTACAGATACGCAGTATTTT
CDR3: CASSDTGSTDTQYF
V: TRBV6-1
size: few
D: -
J: TRBJ2-3
length: 14

DNA: TGTGCCAGCAGTCCCCACAGCGCGGGGGCCCTCTCCTACGAGCAGTACTTC
CDR3: CASSPHSAGALSYEQYF
V: TRBV7-6
size: -
D: -
J: TRBJ2-7
length: 17

DNA: TGCAGCGCTGCCCGGGGCAGGGAGGACATTCAGTACTTC
CDR3: CSAARGREDIQYF
V: TRBV29-1
size: -
D: -
J: TRBJ2-4
length: 13

DNA: TGTGCCAGCAGCCAAGATTTAGCGGGGGGGTTCTACTACAATGAGCAGTTCTTC
CDR3: CASSQDLAGGFYYNEQFF
V: TRBV3-1
size: -
D: TRBD2
J: TRBJ2-1
length: 18

DNA: TGTGCCAGCAGCTTAAGGACAGCTCACTATGGCTACACCTTC
CDR3: CASSLRTAHYGYTF
V: TRBV7-2
size: -
D: -
J: TRBJ1-2
length: 14

DNA: TGCAGTGCTAGGGGACAGCCGGAACAGCCCCAGCATTTT
CDR3: CSARGQPEQPQHF
V: TRBV20-1
size: -
D: TRBD1
J: TRBJ1-5
length: 13

DNA: TGTGCCAGCAGCGTGATTAGCGGGGTCCCTTTAGAGACCCAGTACTTC
CDR3: CASSVISGVPLETQYF
V: TRBV7-2
size: -
D: TRBD2
J: TRBJ2-5
length: 16

DNA: TGCAGCGTTGAAGAGCAGGGGGGGGAGTCAGATACGCAGTATTTT
CDR3: CSVEEQGGESDTQYF
V: TRBV29-1
size: -
D: -
J: TRBJ2-3
length: 15

DNA: TGTGCCAGCAGCATCCATAGCTCCTACAATGAGCAGTTCTTC
CDR3: CASSIHSSYNEQFF
V: TRBV12-3/TRBV12-4
size: -
D: -
J: TRBJ2-1
length: 14

DNA: TGTGCCAGCAGCTTAGGGCGCGGGATTCCCTATGGCTACACCTTC
CDR3: CASSLGRGIPYGYTF
V: TRBV7-9
size: few
D: -
J: TRBJ1-2
length: 15

DNA: TGTGCCAGCAGGGGGACTAGCGGCAACGAGCAGTACTTC
CDR3: CASRGTSGNEQYF
V: TRBV11-2
size: -
D: TRBD2
J: TRBJ2-7
length: 13

DNA: TGTGCCAGTTCACACCACTACGAGCAGTACTTC
CDR3: CASSHHYEQYF
V: TRBV6-6
size: few
D: -
J: TRBJ2-7
length: 11

DNA: TGCAGCGTCCCCCGGGGAGGACTAGCGGGAGTCGGAAATAGAGAGACCCAGTACTTC
CDR3: CSVPRGGLAGVGNRETQYF
V: TRBV29-1
size: few
D: TRBD2
J: TRBJ2-5
length: 19

DNA: TGTGCCAGCAGATATAGGGACAGGGATAATGAGCAGTTCTTC
CDR3: CASRYRDRDNEQFF
V: TRBV6-6
size: many
D: TRBD1
J: TRBJ2-1
length: 14

DNA: TGCAGTGCGACACTACTGTCGGGACAGAGAGGGACTGAAGCTTTCTTT
CDR3: CSATLLSGQRGTEAFF
V: TRBV20-1
size: -
D: TRBD1
J: TRBJ1-1
length: 16